The entry that follows covers one T cell receptor beta chain sequence. Reverse transcription of roughly 0.45 to 1 ug RNA was performed with random hexamers. TCRdb called the immunoSEQ multiplex PCR reads again in MiXCR, with one record for every CDR3 protein. The table has 110,000 to 150,000 distinct CDR3 sequences, approximately 95% seen once. CDR3 size: 14 residues. In germline, CDR1 is SGHDT, CDR2 YYEEEE. Trimming left V 2 bases short and J 6 bases short, with 12 bases between. This record comes from a study of CD8 T cells in Susac syndrome. The sample taken for sequencing was CD8+ T cells from PBMCs. The chain joins TRBV5-6 to TRBJ2-4; D is unresolved. The sequence came from a human donor in good health. CDR3 protein: CASSFSVGLNIQYF. CDR3 sequence (DNA): TGTGCCAGCAGCTTTTCGGTCGGATTAAACATTCAGTACTTC.